The present T cell receptor (beta chain) was sequenced within a study of post-analysis software for immune sequencing data. Study at large: Included courses were relapsing-remitting and secondary progressive multiple sclerosis; progressive-relapsing multiple sclerosis was also included.

cDNA libraries of TCR beta carried unique molecular identifiers. TCRdb fed the PCR reads into MiXCR, producing one record per CDR3 protein. In the table there are roughly 800,000 distinct CDR3 sequences, around 50% of which are singletons. This clonotype has only a few counts. The antigen is not known. The CDR3 runs to 14 residues. Germline CDR1 reads MNHEY; CDR2 reads SVGEGT. The V gene end was trimmed by 5 bases and the J gene end by 2 bases; junction bases not matched to a gene: 4. Study outcomes and limitations: Elevated frequency relative to controls characterized several TRBV segments in patients, TRBV5-6, TRBV5-1 and TRBV20-1 among them.

The origin of this receptor is a girl aged 5-17 years with multiple sclerosis. This chain uses TRBV6-2 or TRBV6-3 with TRBJ2-5; 8 nucleotides align to TRBD1. The sequencing sample was made of blood. The CDR3, as DNA: TGTGCCAGCAGTAAGACAGGGGTTCAAGAGACCCAGTACTTC. It encodes CASSKTGVQETQYF.